The rows below give T cell receptor beta chains drawn from one sample of a study of patients and donors after allogeneic stem cell transplantation. TCRdb analysed the RT-PCR reads with MiXCR anew, one entry per CDR3 protein. The sample includes about 160,000 distinct CDR3 sequences, 30% to 45% of them seen just once. Material: blood, either unsorted or a sorted T cell fraction (not recorded which). All receptors derive from a human donor who was either an allogeneic HSCT recipient or a stem cell or donor lymphocyte infusion donor (not recorded which). It is not recorded whose cells these are; they may come from a transplant donor. The CDR3 runs from the conserved cysteine through the conserved F or W. The D gene is left open where the match is weak. Clone size is not always given. Where it is, it says once, few, many or a class for expanded clones.

len: 12
j_gene: TRBJ1-1
v_gene: TRBV12-3/TRBV12-4
d_gene: NA
abundance: few
CDR3aa: CASSFPRFEAFF
CDR3nt: TGTGCCAGCAGTTTCCCTCGGTTTGAAGCTTTCTTT

len: 12
j_gene: TRBJ2-7
v_gene: TRBV5-1
d_gene: NA
abundance: NA
CDR3aa: CASSLLLGEQYF
CDR3nt: TGCGCCAGCAGCTTACTCCTTGGGGAGCAGTACTTC

len: 13
j_gene: TRBJ1-2
v_gene: TRBV3-1
d_gene: NA
abundance: few
CDR3aa: CASSPPDNYGYTF
CDR3nt: TGTGCCAGCAGCCCCCCGGACAACTATGGCTACACCTTC

len: 12
j_gene: TRBJ2-1
v_gene: TRBV7-9
d_gene: NA
abundance: NA
CDR3aa: CASSLARREQFF
CDR3nt: TGTGCCAGCAGCTTAGCAAGGAGGGAGCAGTTCTTC

len: 14
j_gene: TRBJ1-2
v_gene: TRBV5-1
d_gene: NA
abundance: few
CDR3aa: CASSLTPHGYGYTF
CDR3nt: TGCGCCAGCAGCTTGACGCCCCACGGATATGGCTACACCTTC

len: 15
j_gene: TRBJ2-4
v_gene: TRBV3-1
d_gene: NA
abundance: few
CDR3aa: CASSLLTGAKNIQYF
CDR3nt: TGTGCCAGCAGCCTCCTAACGGGAGCCAAAAACATTCAGTACTTC

len: 13
j_gene: TRBJ2-3
v_gene: TRBV12-3/TRBV12-4
d_gene: TRBD2
abundance: NA
CDR3aa: CASSPGLVDTQYF
CDR3nt: TGTGCCAGCAGTCCGGGACTAGTGGATACGCAGTATTTT

len: 20
j_gene: TRBJ1-4
v_gene: TRBV9
d_gene: NA
abundance: NA
CDR3aa: CASSVVPVERVWATNEKLFF
CDR3nt: TGTGCCAGCAGCGTAGTTCCGGTGGAAAGGGTTTGGGCAACTAATGAAAAACTGTTTTTT

len: 11
j_gene: TRBJ1-2
v_gene: TRBV12-3/TRBV12-4
d_gene: NA
abundance: NA
CDR3aa: CASSQAGDYTF
CDR3nt: TGTGCCAGCAGTCAAGCGGGGGACTACACCTTC

len: 13
j_gene: TRBJ1-4
v_gene: TRBV12-3/TRBV12-4
d_gene: NA
abundance: few
CDR3aa: CASSRFLNEKLFF
CDR3nt: TGTGCCAGCAGTCGATTCCTTAATGAAAAACTGTTTTTT

len: 17
j_gene: TRBJ1-5
v_gene: TRBV27
d_gene: TRBD1
abundance: NA
CDR3aa: CASSPWTGLAKAQPQHF
CDR3nt: TGTGCCAGCAGTCCTTGGACAGGGCTTGCAAAGGCTCAGCCCCAGCATTTT

len: 12
j_gene: TRBJ1-2
v_gene: TRBV29-1
d_gene: TRBD1
abundance: NA
CDR3aa: CSVVTGVYGYTF
CDR3nt: TGCAGCGTTGTGACAGGGGTGTATGGCTACACCTTC

len: 12
j_gene: TRBJ2-5
v_gene: TRBV10-3
d_gene: TRBD2
abundance: few
CDR3aa: CAIRGLDETQYF
CDR3nt: TGTGCCATCAGGGGACTAGACGAGACCCAGTACTTC

len: 17
j_gene: TRBJ1-5
v_gene: TRBV6-2/TRBV6-3
d_gene: TRBD1
abundance: NA
CDR3aa: CASSYGTGIYSNQPQHF
CDR3nt: TGTGCCAGCAGTTACGGGACAGGGATCTATAGCAATCAGCCCCAGCATTTT

len: 18
j_gene: TRBJ2-3
v_gene: TRBV7-9
d_gene: TRBD2
abundance: NA
CDR3aa: CASSHGTSGGASTDTQYF
CDR3nt: TGTGCCAGCAGCCATGGGACTAGCGGGGGGGCCAGCACAGATACGCAGTATTTT

len: 14
j_gene: TRBJ2-3
v_gene: TRBV12-3/TRBV12-4
d_gene: NA
abundance: NA
CDR3aa: CASSPLAGTDTQYF
CDR3nt: TGTGCCAGCAGCCCTCTGGCCGGCACAGATACGCAGTATTTT

len: 14
j_gene: TRBJ1-6
v_gene: TRBV30
d_gene: NA
abundance: NA
CDR3aa: CAWILRRNNSPLHF
CDR3nt: TGTGCCTGGATACTTCGTCGGAATAATTCACCCCTCCACTTT

len: 17
j_gene: TRBJ1-3
v_gene: TRBV9
d_gene: NA
abundance: NA
CDR3aa: CASSTRPDKLSGNTIYF
CDR3nt: TGTGCCAGCAGCACTCGACCGGACAAACTCTCTGGAAACACCATATATTTT

len: 13
j_gene: TRBJ1-5
v_gene: TRBV20-1
d_gene: NA
abundance: few
CDR3aa: CSAILGVNQPQHF
CDR3nt: TGCAGTGCTATCTTGGGGGTCAATCAGCCCCAGCATTTT

len: 15
j_gene: TRBJ2-1
v_gene: TRBV4-2
d_gene: TRBD2
abundance: NA
CDR3aa: CASSPAAGGYNEQFF
CDR3nt: TGTGCCAGCAGCCCAGCGGCGGGAGGCTACAATGAGCAGTTCTTC

len: 14
j_gene: TRBJ2-5
v_gene: TRBV7-6
d_gene: TRBD1
abundance: NA
CDR3aa: CASSSWDRPETQYF
CDR3nt: TGTGCCAGCAGCTCGTGGGACAGGCCTGAGACCCAGTACTTC

len: 13
j_gene: TRBJ1-6
v_gene: TRBV20-1
d_gene: TRBD1
abundance: NA
CDR3aa: CSARTGENSPLHF
CDR3nt: TGCAGTGCTCGGACAGGGGAGAATTCACCCCTCCACTTT

len: 15
j_gene: TRBJ2-3
v_gene: TRBV7-2
d_gene: TRBD2
abundance: NA
CDR3aa: CASSRGLADTDTQYF
CDR3nt: TGTGCCAGCAGCCGCGGCCTAGCGGACACAGATACGCAGTATTTT

len: 14
j_gene: TRBJ1-2
v_gene: TRBV29-1
d_gene: NA
abundance: few
CDR3aa: CSAKTQGTLDGYTF
CDR3nt: TGCAGCGCTAAAACCCAGGGAACTCTAGATGGCTACACCTTC

len: 16
j_gene: TRBJ2-5
v_gene: TRBV5-5
d_gene: TRBD1
abundance: few
CDR3aa: CASSRRGQGALETQYF
CDR3nt: TGTGCCAGCAGCCGACGGGGACAGGGGGCTTTAGAGACCCAGTACTTC

len: 17
j_gene: TRBJ1-5
v_gene: TRBV20-1
d_gene: TRBD1
abundance: many
CDR3aa: CSARDRTGTYSNQPQHF
CDR3nt: TGCAGTGCTAGAGACCGGACAGGGACCTATAGCAATCAGCCCCAGCATTTT

len: 17
j_gene: TRBJ1-5
v_gene: TRBV6-2/TRBV6-3
d_gene: TRBD1
abundance: NA
CDR3aa: CASSQYSTGVGNQPQHF
CDR3nt: TGTGCCAGCAGCCAATACAGCACAGGGGTAGGCAATCAGCCCCAGCATTTT

len: 17
j_gene: TRBJ1-5
v_gene: TRBV27
d_gene: TRBD1
abundance: few
CDR3aa: CASSSYPPGQLNQPQHF
CDR3nt: TGTGCCAGCAGTTCCTATCCACCGGGACAGCTCAATCAGCCCCAGCATTTT

len: 14
j_gene: TRBJ1-5
v_gene: TRBV12-3/TRBV12-4
d_gene: NA
abundance: NA
CDR3aa: CASSLGTGKRPQHF
CDR3nt: TGTGCCAGCAGTTTAGGGACCGGTAAAAGGCCCCAGCATTTT

len: 16
j_gene: TRBJ1-3
v_gene: TRBV9
d_gene: NA
abundance: few
CDR3aa: CASSVETRGSGNTIYF
CDR3nt: TGTGCCAGCAGCGTAGAAACAAGGGGCTCTGGAAACACCATATATTTT

len: 18
j_gene: TRBJ2-2
v_gene: TRBV27
d_gene: TRBD2
abundance: once
CDR3aa: CASSLGIQGSGDTGELFF
CDR3nt: TGTGCCAGCAGTTTAGGAATACAGGGTAGCGGGGACACCGGGGAGCTGTTTTTT

len: 16
j_gene: TRBJ2-1
v_gene: TRBV7-9
d_gene: TRBD2
abundance: NA
CDR3aa: CASSRTTSGSYNEQFF
CDR3nt: TGTGCCAGCAGCCGCACAACTAGCGGCTCCTACAATGAGCAGTTCTTC

len: 14
j_gene: TRBJ1-6
v_gene: TRBV20-1
d_gene: NA
abundance: few
CDR3aa: CSARPGPTTSPLHF
CDR3nt: TGCAGTGCTAGACCCGGGCCCACTACCTCACCCCTCCACTTT

len: 14
j_gene: TRBJ1-4
v_gene: TRBV12-3/TRBV12-4
d_gene: NA
abundance: few
CDR3aa: CASSQWGFSAKLFF
CDR3nt: TGTGCCAGCAGCCAATGGGGTTTCTCGGCAAAACTGTTTTTT

len: 16
j_gene: TRBJ1-2
v_gene: TRBV12-5
d_gene: NA
abundance: NA
CDR3aa: CASGLVVHGGYYGYTF
CDR3nt: TGTGCTAGTGGTTTGGTAGTCCATGGCGGATACTATGGCTACACCTTC

len: 15
j_gene: TRBJ1-1
v_gene: TRBV12-3/TRBV12-4
d_gene: NA
abundance: few
CDR3aa: CASSPQAGRDTEAFF
CDR3nt: TGTGCCAGCAGTCCGCAAGCAGGGAGGGACACTGAAGCTTTCTTT

len: 14
j_gene: TRBJ1-1
v_gene: TRBV12-3/TRBV12-4
d_gene: TRBD1
abundance: few
CDR3aa: CASSAGQANTEAFF
CDR3nt: TGTGCCAGCAGTGCGGGACAGGCGAACACTGAAGCTTTCTTT

len: 14
j_gene: TRBJ2-3
v_gene: TRBV20-1
d_gene: NA
abundance: few
CDR3aa: CSANPGPRGDTQYF
CDR3nt: TGCAGTGCTAATCCGGGTCCCCGAGGCGATACGCAGTATTTT

len: 14
j_gene: TRBJ1-3
v_gene: TRBV12-3/TRBV12-4
d_gene: NA
abundance: NA
CDR3aa: CASSLRFSGNTIYF
CDR3nt: TGTGCCAGCAGTTTGAGGTTCTCTGGAAACACCATATATTTT

len: 17
j_gene: TRBJ1-3
v_gene: TRBV12-3/TRBV12-4
d_gene: NA
abundance: NA
CDR3aa: CASSLDHGGRSGNTIYF
CDR3nt: TGTGCCAGCAGTTTGGACCACGGCGGCCGCTCTGGAAACACCATATATTTT

len: 16
j_gene: TRBJ2-2
v_gene: TRBV4-1
d_gene: NA
abundance: NA
CDR3aa: CASSQPRVTRTGELFF
CDR3nt: TGCGCCAGCAGCCAACCCCGGGTCACTCGCACCGGGGAGCTGTTTTTT

len: 15
j_gene: TRBJ2-7
v_gene: TRBV3-1
d_gene: NA
abundance: NA
CDR3aa: CASSQGVQGIYEQYF
CDR3nt: TGTGCCAGCAGCCAAGGGGTACAGGGCATCTACGAGCAGTACTTC